The sequence of this T cell receptor beta chain was determined in a study of T cells in Graves' hyperthyroidism and ophthalmopathy. Amplified TCR beta CDR3 regions derived from RNA transcripts. The HTBI primer set served for first-round RT-PCR of the TCR CDR3. TCRdb re-analysed the multiplex PCR reads in MiXCR, keeping a single row per CDR3 protein. Of around 300,000 distinct CDR3 sequences listed, around 13% were seen once; the top ten hold roughly 25%. The germline V gene encodes CDR1 MDHEN and CDR2 SYDVKM. This CDR3 is 14 amino acids long. V was shortened by 10 bases and J by 0 bases, with 16 bases between the two germline ends. Study-wide findings and caveats: Researchers found most expanded thyroid clonotypes above 0.001 in blood as well.

This clonotype was recorded at least ten times. Its antigen remains unidentified. The material sequenced was blood. The receptor was isolated from a woman younger than 45 with Graves' hyperthyroidism. The chain employs TRBV28 and TRBJ2-7; D is unclear. CDR3 nucleotide sequence: TGTGCCACCGGATCCGACGAAACCTCCTACGAGCAGTACTTC. This codes for CATGSDETSYEQYF.